A single T cell receptor beta chain is shown here with its context. This specimen includes other DNA sequences encoding the same CDR3. Germline CDR1 and CDR2: LGHNA and YSLEER. The CDR3 spans 15 residues. The V end was cut by 1 base, the J end by 4 bases, with 11 bases between. In the authors' methods: Cell counts per sample came from amplifying reference gene primers. The assay was immunoSEQ multiplex PCR, and TCRdb's table has in-frame clones only and misses some. The V and J calls and the clone size are those of that table, but D and trimming were determined from the DNA. The top ten clones hold approximately 1.3% of a sample with under 150,000 clones, 88% of them seen once. All enrollees were about 18 to 89 years old and from about 24 US areas. Membership in each cohort depended on participant-reported clinical history. This sample is drawn from a study of blood T cell repertoires in COVID-19.

This clonotype originated in a woman in her thirties with acute COVID-19. The gene calls are TRBV4-3 and TRBJ1-5, with D maybe TRBD1 (6 bases). Sequenced sample: PBMCs or T cells enriched from blood (not recorded which). As DNA, the CDR3 is TGCGCCAGCAGCCAAGTATGGCAGGGGAATCAGCCCCAGCATTTT. Translated, it gives CASSQVWQGNQPQHF.